The rows below give T cell receptor beta chains drawn from one sample of a study of persistence of HIV-infected CD4 T cells. TCRdb keeps only in-frame clones here, not all; method: immunoSEQ multiplex PCR. The table lists 30,000 to 45,000 clones, approximately 86% of them singletons, with approximately 1.4% in the top ten. These receptors have no known antigen. Sample: CD4+ T cells sorted from PBMCs after approximately 18-hour stimulation, taken from a patient who received antiretroviral therapy. These receptors originate from an adult man with HIV who was CMV-seropositive. The CDR3 runs from the conserved cysteine through the conserved F or W. A D gene is named only where the DNA matches it firmly.

TRBD1	TRBJ1-1	13	TRBV7-8	CASSRTGNTEAFF
NA	TRBJ2-2	15	TRBV5-1	CASSGDLRNTGELFF
NA	TRBJ1-2	13	TRBV6-5	CASSYSRDYGYTF
TRBD1	TRBJ1-1	16	TRBV5-1	CASSLETQGSNTEAFF
NA	TRBJ1-2	11	TRBV29-1	CSVDGAGGYTF
TRBD1	TRBJ2-2	17	TRBV11-3	CASGRGTGGANTGELFF
NA	TRBJ2-7	16	TRBV5-1	CASSLASSGVTYEQYF
NA	TRBJ2-7	13	TRBV3-1/TRBV3-2	CASSQPRGDEQYF
NA	TRBJ1-2	12	TRBV7-9	CASSFSGGGYTF
NA	TRBJ2-7	12	TRBV3-1/TRBV3-2	CASSLLSYEQYF
TRBD1	TRBJ2-7	15	TRBV27	CASRRGTGLPYEQYF
NA	TRBJ1-2	12	TRBV6-5	CASRDDIYGYTF
NA	TRBJ1-5	16	TRBV7-6	CASSLAGWQGNQPQHF